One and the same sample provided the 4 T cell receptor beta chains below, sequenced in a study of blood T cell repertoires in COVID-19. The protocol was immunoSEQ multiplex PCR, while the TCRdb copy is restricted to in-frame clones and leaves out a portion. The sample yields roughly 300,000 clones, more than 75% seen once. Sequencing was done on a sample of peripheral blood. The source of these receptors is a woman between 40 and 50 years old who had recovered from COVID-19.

The CDR3, as DNA: TGCGCCAGCATGCAGACTTGGAGCTCCTACAATGAGCAGTTCTTC. Its translation: CASMQTWSSYNEQFF. This sequence joins TRBV5-1 and TRBJ2-1; no clear D. Germline CDR1 reads SGHRS; CDR2 reads YFSETQ. Trimming left V 6 bases short and J 0 bases short, with 13 bases between. The CDR3 spans 15 residues.

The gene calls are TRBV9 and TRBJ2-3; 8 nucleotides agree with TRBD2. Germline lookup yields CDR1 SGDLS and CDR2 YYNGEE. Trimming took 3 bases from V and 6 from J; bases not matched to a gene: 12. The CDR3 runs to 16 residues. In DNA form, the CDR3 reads TGTGCCAGCAGCGGTAGACCGGGGGGGCGAGGCGATACGCAGTATTTT. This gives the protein CASSGRPGGRGDTQYF.

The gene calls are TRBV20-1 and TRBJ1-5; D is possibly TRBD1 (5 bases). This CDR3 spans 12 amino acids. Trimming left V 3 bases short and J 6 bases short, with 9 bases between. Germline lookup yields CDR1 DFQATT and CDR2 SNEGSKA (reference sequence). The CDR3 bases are TGCAGTGCTAGTGAAAGGGGTCAGCCCCAGCATTTT. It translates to CSASERGQPQHF.

The CDR3 loop reads CASSYPEGYEQYF. CDR3 in DNA: TGTGCCAGCAGTTACCCTGAGGGATACGAGCAGTACTTC. The chain links TRBV6-2 or TRBV6-3 to TRBJ2-7; perhaps TRBD2 as D (5 bases). The CDR3 totals 13 residues. Trimming shortened V by 2 bases and J by 4 bases, and 9 bases separated the two germline ends. From germline, CDR1 is MNHEY and CDR2 SVGEGT.